This T cell receptor (beta chain) came from a study of blood T cell repertoires in COVID-19. There are 13 residues in the CDR3. Trimming pared 7 bases from V and 3 bases from J, leaving 13 bases between. Germline V gene data show CDR1 as SNHLY and CDR2 as FYNNEI. As processed by the authors: Nucleated cell counts were estimated from reference gene primer amplification. The method was immunoSEQ multiplex PCR; TCRdb's version includes in-frame clones alone and lacks a portion of them. V, J and clone size were drawn from that table, and D and trimming were deduced from the DNA. Of 300,000 to 450,000 clones listed, approximately 80% are singletons.

The receptor was isolated from a human donor with acute or convalescent COVID-19. The donor label of this sample is uncertain. The chain uses TRBV2 and TRBJ2-7, with a tentative D call TRBD2 (5 bases). Material for sequencing was peripheral blood. The CDR3 sequence: CASTLSGYYEQYF. DNA for the CDR3: TGTGCCAGCACTCTCTCGGGATACTACGAGCAGTACTTC.